A single sample gave rise to the 21 T cell receptor beta chains below, sequenced in a study of human T cells and chemical hapten exposure. Regarding time point: patch test 1, 2 weeks after DPC sensitization. Treatment given: therapeutic diphenylcyclopropenone sensitization with weekly scalp DPC. TCRdb ran MiXCR on the RACE reads and lists one entry per CDR3 protein. The table includes some 77,000 distinct CDR3 sequences, around 10% detected once. This specimen consisted of whole blood, obtained in connection with sensitization to the hapten diphenylcyclopropenone (DPC). The receptors shown here come from a woman in her 50s with alopecia areata. Some clones in this sample may be carry-over from other donors' samples.

This clonotype was seen a handful of times. The J gene is TRBJ2-7, the V gene TRBV2; TRBD2 aligns across 7 bases. V trimming: 10 bases; J trimming: 4 bases; junction bases outside the gene matches: 7. Germline V gives CDR1 SNHLY, CDR2 FYNNEI. The CDR3 contains 12 residues. The CDR3 spells CATSRGVYEQYF. CDR3 bases: TGTGCCACCAGCCGGGGGGTGTACGAGCAGTACTTC. The full variable domain, completed using reference TRBV2 and TRBJ2-7, is EPEVTQTPSHQVTQMGQEVILRCVPISNHLYFYWYRQILGQKVEFLVSFYNNEISEKSEIFDDQFSVERPDGSNFTLKIRSTKLEDSAMYFCATSRGVYEQYFGPGTRLTVT.

The rearrangement links TRBV11-3 to TRBJ1-4, with D unclear. Germline assignment: CDR1 SGHNT and CDR2 YENEEA. The CDR3 extends over 13 amino acids. Trimming left V 0 bases short and J 13 bases short, with 12 bases between. The CDR3 here is CASSLDEAASLFF. The CDR3 DNA is TGTGCCAGCAGCTTAGATGAGGCAGCCTCACTGTTTTTT.

The table lists this clonotype with a few counts. CDR3 residues: CSVDAGTDTQYF. Written as DNA, the CDR3 is TGCAGCGTTGATGCGGGCACAGATACGCAGTATTTT. The chain carries TRBV29-1 and TRBJ2-3; D is unresolved. CDR3 length: 12 residues. Germline loops: CDR1 SQVTM, CDR2 ANQGSEA. Trimming stripped 3 bases from V and 1 base from J, with 5 bases between.

The gene calls are TRBV6-1 and TRBJ1-4; 7 bases line up with TRBD1. V lost 8 bases, J lost 5 bases, and 5 bases stayed unmatched. CDR3 length: 13 amino acids. Looked up from germline, CDR1 is MNHNS and CDR2 is SASEGT. CDR3 amino acids: CASGDRANEKLFF. CDR3 DNA: TGTGCCAGCGGCGACAGGGCAAATGAAAAACTGTTTTTT.

V and J are TRBV7-9 and TRBJ2-1, with 8 bases aligning to TRBD1. CDR3 length: 17 amino acids. Per the germline V gene, CDR1 is SEHNR and CDR2 is FQNEAQ (reference sequence). Trimming took 5 bases from V and 2 from J; bases not matched to a gene: 11. DNA for the CDR3: TGTGCCAGCAGCGTAGGGCTCAGGGGGCTTACCTACAATGAGCAGTTCTTC. Its protein product is CASSVGLRGLTYNEQFF.

The rearrangement links TRBV5-6 to TRBJ2-5, with 9 bases lining up with TRBD1. This CDR3 region has 16 residues. V shed 5 bases, J shed 1 base, and the junction held 9 bases outside the gene matches. From germline, CDR1 is SGHDT and CDR2 YYEEEE. This CDR3 is CASSTRSGQGQETQYF. The CDR3 DNA is TGTGCCAGCAGTACGCGTTCGGGACAGGGCCAAGAGACCCAGTACTTC.

The rearrangement joins TRBV7-8 to TRBJ2-7; tentative D call: TRBD2 (6 bases). The germline CDR1 and CDR2 sequences are SGHVS and FQNEAQ. Trimming pared 5 bases from V and 6 bases from J, leaving 11 bases between. The CDR3 is 12 amino acids. The CDR3 DNA follows: TGTGCCAGCAGCCGGGACTTAGTCGAGCAGTACTTC. The encoded protein is CASSRDLVEQYF. Together with reference TRBV7-8 and TRBJ2-7, the CDR3 gives the full variable domain: GAGVSQSPRYKVAKRGQDVALRCDPISGHVSLFWYQQALGQGPEFLTYFQNEAQLDKSGLPSDRFFAERPEGSVSTLKIQRTQQEDSAVYLCASSRDLVEQYFGPGTRLTVT.

This clonotype turned up a few times. V usage is TRBV7-8 and J usage is TRBJ2-7; 11 nucleotides align to TRBD2. J lost 4 bases, V lost 1 base, and 0 bases had no gene match. Germline loops: CDR1 SGHVS, CDR2 FQNEAQ. The length of the CDR3 is 14 residues. CDR3 protein: CASSLGLAGYEQYF. The CDR3 bases are TGTGCCAGCAGCTTAGGACTAGCGGGATACGAGCAGTACTTC.

The rearrangement joins TRBV5-4 to TRBJ2-7; D may be TRBD1 (5 bases). CDR1 SGHNT and CDR2 YYREEE come from the germline V gene (reference sequence). CDR3 length equals 14 residues. V shed 2 bases and J shed 5 bases, with 14 bases lying between them. CDR3 residues: CASSFGQSSDEQYF. CDR3 coding DNA: TGTGCCAGCAGCTTCGGACAAAGTTCCGACGAGCAGTACTTC.

The chain combines TRBV10-3 with TRBJ2-2, with D uncertain. Germline V gene sequence: CDR1 ENHRY, CDR2 SYGVKD. The CDR3 length is 13 residues. V was pared by 1 base and J by 2 bases, with 2 bases between. The chain's CDR3 is CAISEFNTGELFF. Here the CDR3 DNA reads TGTGCCATCAGTGAGTTTAACACCGGGGAGCTGTTTTTT.

This clonotype was seen a handful of times. The V and J genes are TRBV6-6 and TRBJ2-7; possible D gene TRBD2, 6 bases. Germline-derived CDR1 and CDR2 are MNHNY and SVGAGI (reference sequence). The CDR3 totals 16 residues. V was trimmed by 7 bases and J by 0 bases, leaving 19 bases between them. CDR3 loop: CASIISPGLHSYEQYF. The DNA for the CDR3 is TGTGCCAGCATCATTTCACCGGGACTCCACTCCTACGAGCAGTACTTC.

This rearrangement joins TRBV30 to TRBJ1-1; maybe TRBD1 (5 bases). Germline CDR1 reads GTSNPN; CDR2 reads SVGIG (reference sequence). The V and J ends lost 0 bases and 3 bases respectively, with 14 bases between them. The CDR3 is 15 amino acids. CDR3: CAWSVGTWRHTEAFF. In DNA form, the CDR3 reads TGTGCCTGGAGTGTCGGGACGTGGCGACACACTGAAGCTTTCTTT. Looking up the rest from reference TRBV30 and TRBJ1-1 gives the full variable domain: SQTIHQWPATLVQPVGSPLSLECTVEGTSNPNLYWYRQAAGRGLQLLFYSVGIGQISSEVPQNLSASRPQDRQFILSSKKLLLSDSGFYLCAWSVGTWRHTEAFFGQGTRLTVV.

The chain uses TRBV11-2 and TRBJ1-1; 7 positions match TRBD1. This CDR3 region has 14 residues. Germline-derived CDR1 and CDR2 are SGHAT and FQNNGV. The trim removed 5 bases at V and 11 bases at J, leaving 14 bases unmatched. CDR3: CASSPTGQALSAFF. The DNA for the CDR3 is TGTGCCAGCAGCCCCACCGGACAGGCATTGAGTGCTTTCTTT.

In its sample, this clonotype was seen many times. The V and J genes are TRBV5-1 and TRBJ2-7, with 11 nucleotides matching TRBD1. The V gene end was trimmed by 4 bases and the J gene end by 2 bases; junction bases not matched to a gene: 2. CDR1 SGHRS and CDR2 YFSETQ come from the germline V gene. The CDR3 spans 14 residues. The CDR3 DNA is TGCGCCAGCAGCAGGGGACAGGGGGCCTACGAGCAGTACTTC. Amino acids: CASSRGQGAYEQYF.

In this sample, this clonotype turned up a few times. The J gene is TRBJ2-7, the V gene TRBV6-2 or TRBV6-3; TRBD2 matches 15 bases. Germline lookup yields CDR1 MNHEY and CDR2 SVGEGT. Trimming took 4 bases from V and 3 from J; bases not matched to a gene: 4. CDR3 length: 16 residues. The CDR3 sequence: CASSSGLAGGIYEQYF. The CDR3 bases are TGTGCCAGCAGTTCCGGACTAGCGGGAGGGATCTACGAGCAGTACTTC.

This chain connects TRBV18 to TRBJ2-7, with D possibly matching TRBD1 (6 bases). Germline-derived CDR1 and CDR2 are KGHSH and LQKENI. V was clipped by 6 bases and J by 1 base, with 10 bases between them. The CDR3 consists of 13 residues. The DNA for the CDR3 is TGTGCCAGCTCCCCAGGGGCGTCCTACGAGCAGTACTTC. Protein product: CASSPGASYEQYF.

This clonotype has a handful of counts. The chain carries TRBV6-1 and TRBJ2-6; D remains ambiguous. The germline V gene encodes CDR1 MNHNS and CDR2 SASEGT. The CDR3 has 15 amino acids. V lost 5 bases, J lost 0 bases, and 8 bases lay in between. CDR3 bases: TGTGCCAGCAGTATAGCCCACTCTGGGGCCAACGTCCTGACTTTC. Translation: CASSIAHSGANVLTF.

This clonotype has just a few counts. The genes are TRBV20-1 and TRBJ1-5; D remains ambiguous. The germline V and J ends were trimmed by 1 base and 0 bases, with 13 bases remaining between them. The CDR3 extends over 16 amino acids. Germline-derived CDR1 and CDR2 are DFQATT and SNEGSKA (reference sequence). As DNA, the CDR3 is TGCAGTGCTAGAGCCGGGCAGCCTTATAGCAATCAGCCCCAGCATTTT. This translates into CSARAGQPYSNQPQHF.

In its sample, this clonotype was seen a few times. This chain links TRBV6-2 or TRBV6-3 with TRBJ2-1; 13 bases line up with TRBD2. CDR1 and CDR2 (germline): MNHEY, SVGEGT. The CDR3 extends over 16 amino acids. Trimming removed 4 bases from V and 7 bases from J; junction bases left unmatched: 7. The CDR3 reads CASSSTSGRYVNEQFF. The CDR3 DNA reads TGTGCCAGCAGTTCGACTAGCGGGAGGTACGTGAATGAGCAGTTCTTC.

This clonotype was seen a few times. The CDR3 nucleotides read TGTGCCAGCTCACCACAGGCAGATACGCAGTATTTT. This translates into CASSPQADTQYF. The V and J genes are TRBV18 and TRBJ2-3; D not certain. This CDR3 is built from 12 residues. Trimming shortened V by 1 base and J by 4 bases, and 3 bases separated the two germline ends. CDR1 is KGHSH and CDR2 is LQKENI in the germline V gene.

In this sample, this clonotype turned up a few times. The chain couples TRBV29-1 to TRBJ2-6, with 7 bases identical to TRBD1. CDR1 is SQVTM, CDR2 ANQGSEA, per germline. The CDR3 length is 15 residues. V lost 7 bases to trimming and J lost 2 bases; unmatched junction nucleotides: 8. This CDR3 is CSAVTGMAGANVLTF. CDR3 sequence (DNA): TGCAGCGCTGTGACAGGGATGGCTGGGGCCAACGTCCTGACTTTC.